Listed here are 27 T cell receptor beta chains from one sample, sequenced in a study of cytomegalovirus exposure and HLA in healthy donors. The study ran its PCR with 60 Vbeta and 13 Jbeta primers. Assay: immunoSEQ multiplex PCR; the TCRdb copy retains only in-frame clones and omits some. The sample consists of about 200,000 clones, approximately 78% of them appearing once. Sequencing was performed on PBMCs. These receptors came from a woman younger than 35 in good health and CMV-seronegative.

This clone has only one observation. This sequence joins TRBV7-2 and TRBJ1-2; D may be TRBD1 (6 bases). Trimming stripped 0 bases from V and 4 bases from J, with 15 bases between. The CDR3 contains 16 residues. Germline assignment: CDR1 SGHTA and CDR2 FQGNSA. This chain's CDR3 is CASSLAGGGQAYGYTF. The DNA of the CDR3 is TGTGCCAGCAGCTTAGCAGGGGGAGGGCAGGCCTATGGCTACACCTTC.

The chain employs TRBV7-9 and TRBJ2-2; 11 bases agree with TRBD2. Germline V gene sequence: CDR1 SEHNR, CDR2 FQNEAQ (reference sequence). The J segment lost 5 bases and the V segment lost 7 bases, leaving 15 bases of the junction unmatched. The CDR3 is 18 residues long. As DNA, the CDR3 is TGTGCCAGCAACTTTCCTACTACTAGCGGGAGACCAACCGGGGAGCTGTTTTTT. Residues: CASNFPTTSGRPTGELFF. Drawing the rest from reference TRBV7-9 and TRBJ2-2, the complete variable domain is DTGVSQNPRHKITKRGQNVTFRCDPISEHNRLYWYRQTLGQGPEFLTYFQNEAQLEKSRLLSDRFSAERPKGSFSTLEIQRTEQGDSAMYLCASNFPTTSGRPTGELFFGEGSRLTVL.

The V call is TRBV4-1, the J call TRBJ2-7, with D tentatively TRBD1 (5 bases). This CDR3 is 14 amino acids long. Germline V lookup: CDR1 MGHRA, CDR2 YSYEKL. Trimming shortened V by 0 bases and J by 2 bases, and 8 bases separated the two germline ends. DNA of the CDR3: TGCGCCAGCAGCCAAGATGCAGGGCCCTACGAGCAGTACGTC. This encodes CASSQDAGPYEQYV.

The CDR3 loop reads CASSSDRGYQETQYF. CDR3 DNA sequence: TGTGCCAGCAGCTCGGACAGGGGGTACCAAGAGACCCAGTACTTC. The gene calls are TRBV5-4 and TRBJ2-5; 10 positions match TRBD1. The germline V gene encodes CDR1 SGHNT and CDR2 YYREEE (reference sequence). Trimming took 3 bases from V and 0 from J; bases not matched to a gene: 2. This CDR3 has 15 residues. The full variable domain, with the rest looked up from reference TRBV5-4 and TRBJ2-5, is ETGVTQSPTHLIKTRGQQVTLRCSSQSGHNTVSWYQQALGQGPQFIFQYYREEENGRGNFPPRFSGLQFPNYSSELNVNALELDDSALYLCASSSDRGYQETQYFGPGTRLLVL.

The chain couples TRBV7-9 to TRBJ2-5; D gene ambiguous. The J call may be wrong; the DNA end is better matched by TRBJ2-7. The CDR3 length is 12 residues. Germline loops: CDR1 SEHNR, CDR2 FQNEAQ (reference sequence). Here the CDR3 DNA reads TGTGCCAGCAGCTTCACGAACTACGAGCAGTACTTC. Translation gives CASSFTNYEQYF.

The chain has TRBV27 and TRBJ2-1, with D maybe TRBD2 (5 bases). Trimming pared 0 bases from V and 2 bases from J, leaving 14 bases between. Germline-derived CDR1 and CDR2 are MNHEY and SMNVEV (reference sequence). This CDR3 is 17 amino acids long. CDR3 loop: CASSLSLSGVPYNEQFF. The DNA of the CDR3 is TGTGCCAGCAGTTTATCCTTGAGCGGCGTACCCTACAATGAGCAGTTCTTC.

The gene calls are TRBV28 and TRBJ1-2; TRBD1 aligns across 9 bases. This CDR3 contains 16 residues. With 4 bases clipped from V and 5 bases from J, the junction kept 11 bases outside the gene matches. Germline CDR1 reads MDHEN; CDR2 reads SYDVKM. CDR3 nucleotides: TGTGCCAGCAGTTCACCGGGACAGGGCTCTGGATATGGCTACACCTTC. Its translation: CASSSPGQGSGYGYTF.

The chain uses TRBV7-2 and TRBJ2-2, with unresolved D. CDR3 length: 14 residues. Germline V gene data show CDR1 as SGHTA and CDR2 as FQGNSA. V was pared by 3 bases and J by 1 base, with 6 bases between. The CDR3 is CASSFEVNTGELFF. The CDR3 DNA reads TGTGCCAGCAGCTTTGAGGTGAACACCGGGGAGCTGTTTTTT.

This clone has only one observation. V gene TRBV5-5 combines with J gene TRBJ2-7, with 10 bases aligning to TRBD1. After removal of 1 base from V and 3 bases from J, the junction contained 1 base not matched to a gene. The germline V gene encodes CDR1 SGHKS and CDR2 YYEKEE (reference sequence). The CDR3 is 14 amino acids. CDR3 sequence (DNA): TGTGCCAGCAGCTTGTGGACAGGGGGCTACGAGCAGTACGTC. Its protein product is CASSLWTGGYEQYV.

The chain employs TRBV9 and TRBJ2-2; D possibly corresponds to TRBD2 (6 bases). The V end lost 4 bases, the J end lost 3 bases, and 19 bases lay between the germline ends. The CDR3 sequence is 17 residues long. The germline CDR1 and CDR2 sequences are SGDLS and YYNGEE. In nucleotides, the CDR3 is TGTGCCAGCAGCCGGGGGTGGGGTGGGAGCGACACCGGGGAGCTGTTTTTT. It is translated as CASSRGWGGSDTGELFF.

V usage is TRBV30 and J usage is TRBJ2-5; a weak D match, TRBD2 (5 bases). Trimming removed 3 bases from V and 5 bases from J, with 10 bases in between. Germline values: CDR1 GTSNPN, CDR2 SVGIG (reference sequence). The length of the CDR3 is 12 residues. DNA of the CDR3: TGTGCCTGGAGCGGGATCAGGGAGACCCAGTACTTC. Translating it yields CAWSGIRETQYF.

The V and J genes are TRBV19 and TRBJ2-5; TRBD2 matches 9 bases. V shed 5 bases, J shed 4 bases, and the junction held 8 bases outside the gene matches. The CDR3 covers 15 residues. In germline, CDR1 is LNHDA, CDR2 SQIVND (reference sequence). This chain's CDR3 is CASSLGLALGETQYF. The CDR3, as DNA: TGTGCCAGTAGTTTGGGACTAGCCCTCGGAGAGACCCAGTACTTC.

J is TRBJ2-5 and V is TRBV7-9; 9 positions agree with TRBD1. The CDR3 consists of 19 residues. CDR1 is SEHNR and CDR2 is FQNEAQ in the germline V gene (reference sequence). V dropped 4 bases and J dropped 4; count of bases not matched to a gene: 19. In DNA form, the CDR3 reads TGTGCCAGCAGCTACCCCGGCTGGGGACAGGGAGAGCTCGGAGAGACCCAGTACTTC. Translated: CASSYPGWGQGELGETQYF.

The V call is TRBV7-2, the J call TRBJ2-3; TRBD2 agrees at 9 bases. The length of the CDR3 is 14 residues. V gave up 5 bases and J gave up 6 bases; unmatched junction bases: 6. CDR1 and CDR2 from the germline V gene are SGHTA and FQGNSA. Here the CDR3 DNA reads TGTGCCAGCAGCCCTGGGACTAGCCGGGATACGCAGTATTTT. Amino acid sequence: CASSPGTSRDTQYF.

CDR3 amino acids: CASSLALPMTFYEQYF. DNA of the CDR3: TGTGCCAGCAGCTTAGCGCTTCCGATGACTTTCTACGAGCAGTACTTC. V gene TRBV7-9 combines with J gene TRBJ2-7, with unresolved D. This CDR3 is 16 amino acids long. From germline, CDR1 is SEHNR and CDR2 FQNEAQ (reference sequence). Trimming took 0 bases from V and 3 from J, leaving 15 bases between them.

Details on this clone: Other DNA sequences in the sample encode the same CDR3. The chain carries TRBV9 and TRBJ1-1; 7 bases align to TRBD1. Looked up from germline, CDR1 is SGDLS and CDR2 is YYNGEE. The length of the CDR3 is 13 residues. Trimming cost V 0 bases and J 4 bases; bases outside gene matches: 0. The CDR3 DNA follows: TGTGCCAGCAGCGTAGACAGGGGCACTGAAGCTTTCTTT. Residues: CASSVDRGTEAFF.

The chain combines TRBV18 with TRBJ2-1; unclear D gene. The CDR3 is made up of 18 amino acids. Germline values: CDR1 KGHSH, CDR2 LQKENI. Deletions cut 2 bases from V and 0 bases from J, with 17 bases between. The CDR3 sequence is CASSPKMPSESSYNEQFF. The CDR3 region has the DNA TGTGCCAGCTCACCAAAAATGCCAAGCGAGAGCTCCTACAATGAGCAGTTCTTC.

The chain recombines TRBV5-1 with TRBJ2-7; D unresolved. V was shortened by 0 bases and J by 5 bases, with 12 bases between the two germline ends. CDR1 is SGHRS, CDR2 YFSETQ, per germline. The length of the CDR3 is 14 residues. The CDR3 DNA follows: TGCGCCAGCAGCTTGGGGGCAGGTACCCACGAGCAGTACTTC. This sequence encodes CASSLGAGTHEQYF. Full variable domain (missing parts from reference TRBV5-1 and TRBJ2-7): KAGVTQTPRYLIKTRGQQVTLSCSPISGHRSVSWYQQTPGQGLQFLFEYFSETQRNKGNFPGRFSGRQFSNSRSEMNVSTLELGDSALYLCASSLGAGTHEQYFGPGTRLTVT.

The chain couples TRBV9 to TRBJ1-1; the D gene is possibly TRBD1 (6 bases). V lost 4 bases and J lost 6, with 25 bases in between. The CDR3 sequence is 17 residues long. Germline CDR1 is SGDLS and CDR2 is YYNGEE. CDR3 in amino acids: CASSLVPGGAFYSEAFF. DNA of the CDR3: TGTGCCAGCAGCCTGGTCCCGGGGGGCGCATTTTATTCTGAAGCTTTCTTT.

The chain is built from TRBV5-6 and TRBJ1-2; D perhaps matches TRBD1 (5 bases). The CDR3 runs to 14 residues. Trimming took 1 base from V and 7 from J, leaving 14 bases between them. CDR1 SGHDT and CDR2 YYEEEE come from the germline V gene. The CDR3 DNA reads as TGTGCCAGCAGCTTGAGTGCAGGGAAGGGTGGCTACACCTTC. Encoded protein: CASSLSAGKGGYTF.

The chain combines TRBV7-2 with TRBJ2-2; D might be TRBD2 (6 bases). CDR1 and CDR2 (germline): SGHTA, FQGNSA. This CDR3 has 15 residues. V was pared by 1 base and J by 3 bases, with 9 bases between. CDR3 loop: CASSLVLADTGELFF. The CDR3 DNA is TGTGCCAGCAGCTTAGTGTTAGCGGACACCGGGGAGCTGTTTTTT.

The chain recombines TRBV11-2 with TRBJ2-3, with TRBD2 matching 7 bases. CDR3 size: 15 residues. The V gene end was trimmed by 8 bases and the J gene end by 0 bases; junction bases not matched to a gene: 8. Germline V gene data show CDR1 as SGHAT and CDR2 as FQNNGV. The CDR3 coding sequence is TGTGCCAGCGGGGGGGACGGATTAAGCACAGATACGCAGTATTTT. This sequence encodes CASGGDGLSTDTQYF.

This chain links TRBV4-3 with TRBJ2-2, with TRBD2 identical over 10 bases. With 4 bases clipped from V and 2 bases from J, the junction kept 7 bases outside the gene matches. The CDR3 extends over 17 amino acids. Germline V CDR1 and CDR2: LGHNA, YSLEER. CDR3 residues: CASSRSLAGDNTGELFF. The CDR3 DNA sequence: TGCGCCAGCAGCCGGAGCCTAGCGGGAGATAACACCGGGGAGCTGTTTTTT.

A single count supports this clone. The V gene is TRBV11-2, the J gene TRBJ1-4; possible D gene TRBD1, 5 bases. The CDR3 extends over 14 amino acids. Germline-derived CDR1 and CDR2 are SGHAT and FQNNGV. The V end was cut by 0 bases, the J end by 10 bases, with 12 bases between. The CDR3 nucleotides are TGTGCCAGCAGCTTAGACCCCGCGGGGCGAAAACTGTTTTTT. Translated, it gives CASSLDPAGRKLFF.

This clone occurred once. This chain connects TRBV5-8 to TRBJ2-3; 9 bases fit TRBD2. The CDR3 contains 17 residues. The V gene end was trimmed by 0 bases and the J gene end by 3 bases; junction bases not matched to a gene: 8. Germline V gives CDR1 SGHTS, CDR2 YDEGEE. The CDR3 bases are TGTGCCAGCAGCTTGGGAGCCTGGCTAGCGGGGACAGATACGCAGTATTTT. As protein: CASSLGAWLAGTDTQYF. The variable domain in full, completed from reference TRBV5-8 and TRBJ2-3, reads EAGVTQSPTHLIKTRGQQATLRCSPISGHTSVYWYQQALGLGLQFLLWYDEGEERNRGNFPPRFSGRQFPNYSSELNVNALELEDSALYLCASSLGAWLAGTDTQYFGPGTRLTVL.

This chain joins TRBV28 and TRBJ2-1; 8 positions agree with TRBD2. Germline-derived CDR1 and CDR2 are MDHEN and SYDVKM. CDR3 size: 15 residues. V shed 5 bases, J shed 4 bases, and the junction held 7 bases outside the gene matches. The CDR3 spells CASSHGTRRYNEQFF. The CDR3 nucleotides are TGTGCCAGCAGTCACGGGACTAGGCGGTACAATGAGCAGTTCTTC. Variable domain in full (rest from reference TRBV28 and TRBJ2-1): DVKVTQSSRYLVKRTGEKVFLECVQDMDHENMFWYRQDPGLGLRLIYFSYDVKMKEKGDIPEGYSVSREKKERFSLILESASTNQTSMYLCASSHGTRRYNEQFFGPGTRLTVL.

The V gene is TRBV4-3, the J gene TRBJ2-5, with 7 bases lining up with TRBD2. Germline-derived CDR1 and CDR2 are LGHNA and YSLEER. J was trimmed by 4 bases and V by 0 bases; bases with no gene match: 8. The CDR3 is 16 residues long. In DNA form, the CDR3 reads TGCGCCAGCAGCCAAGATTGGGAGGGTTTGGGAGAGACCCAGTACTTC. This translates into CASSQDWEGLGETQYF.